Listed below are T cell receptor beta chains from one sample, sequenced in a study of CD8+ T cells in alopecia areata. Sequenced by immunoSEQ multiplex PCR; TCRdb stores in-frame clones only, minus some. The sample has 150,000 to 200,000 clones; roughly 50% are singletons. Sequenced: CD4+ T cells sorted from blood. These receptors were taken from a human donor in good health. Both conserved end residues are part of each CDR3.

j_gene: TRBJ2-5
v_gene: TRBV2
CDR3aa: CASSETLDQYF

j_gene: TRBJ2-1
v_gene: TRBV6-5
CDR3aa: CASSRTSGREQFF

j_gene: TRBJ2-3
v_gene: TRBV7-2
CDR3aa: CASSPRLGLGTDTQYF

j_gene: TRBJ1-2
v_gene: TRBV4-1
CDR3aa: CASSPALQLNYGYTF

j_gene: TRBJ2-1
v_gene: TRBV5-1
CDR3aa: CASSWLADYNEQFF

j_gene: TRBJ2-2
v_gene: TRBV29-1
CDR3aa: CSVGLGRDTGELFF

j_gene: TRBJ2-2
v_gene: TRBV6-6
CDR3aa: CASSTETGELFF

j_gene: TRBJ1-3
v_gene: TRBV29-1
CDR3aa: CSVGVPNSGNTIYF

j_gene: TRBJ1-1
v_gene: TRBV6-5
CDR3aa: CASSSDRGRTEAFF

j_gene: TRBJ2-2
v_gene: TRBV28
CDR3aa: CASSSSTGQLSTGELFF

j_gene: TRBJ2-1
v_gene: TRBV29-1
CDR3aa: CSVGRGGDEQFF

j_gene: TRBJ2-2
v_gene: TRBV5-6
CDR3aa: CASSLLGVNTGELFF

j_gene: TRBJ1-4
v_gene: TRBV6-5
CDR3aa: CASSGQGRDEKLFF

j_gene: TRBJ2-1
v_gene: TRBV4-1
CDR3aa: CASSRGPADTYNEQFF

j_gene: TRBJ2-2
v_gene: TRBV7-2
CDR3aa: CASSLVASGSGELFF

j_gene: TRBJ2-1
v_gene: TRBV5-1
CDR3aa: CASSQFSGSNYNEQFF

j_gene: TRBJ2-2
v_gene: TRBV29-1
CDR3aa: CSVARGADTGELFF

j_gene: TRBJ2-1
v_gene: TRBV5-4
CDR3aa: CASLGGAMGEQFF

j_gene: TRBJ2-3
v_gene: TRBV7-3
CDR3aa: CASNPVTSSTDTQYF

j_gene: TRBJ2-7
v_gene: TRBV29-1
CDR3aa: CSAKGAGRQYEQYF

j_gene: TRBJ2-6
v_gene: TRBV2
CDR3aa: CASVGTGGSGANVLTF

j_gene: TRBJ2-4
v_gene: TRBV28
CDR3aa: CASSLLTKVPAKNIQYF

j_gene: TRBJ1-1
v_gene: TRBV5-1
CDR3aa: CASSPQTANTEAFF